A single sample gave rise to the 8 T cell receptor beta chains below, sequenced in a study of beta chain features in type 1 diabetes. The investigators reverse transcribed all of the isolated RNA, so they sequenced expressed TCRB transcripts. The repertoire was sequenced with immunoSEQ multiplex PCR; TCRdb's copy has only in-frame clones and lacks some. The table includes 200,000 to 250,000 clones, approximately 70% detected once. Material: naive CD4+ T cells from blood. The receptors originated from a man under 40 in good health.

V usage is TRBV10-3 and J usage is TRBJ2-7; 9 nucleotides match TRBD1. Germline CDR1 ENHRY, CDR2 SYGVKD. V lost 5 bases and J lost 3; bases outside the gene matches: 2. CDR3 size: 13 residues. In nucleotides, the CDR3 is TGTGCCATCAGTACGGGACAGGGCTACGAGCAGTACTTC. This gives the protein CAISTGQGYEQYF.

This clone was counted once. This rearrangement joins TRBV7-6 to TRBJ2-1; the match to TRBD2 covers 13 bases. V shed 5 bases and J 9 bases; nucleotides not matched to a gene: 4. CDR1 is SGHVS, CDR2 FNYEAQ, per germline. The CDR3 spans 14 residues. The CDR3 sequence: CASSAGLAGSEQFF. CDR3 DNA: TGTGCCAGCAGCGCGGGACTAGCGGGAAGTGAGCAGTTCTTC.

This chain connects TRBV30 to TRBJ1-5, with D maybe TRBD1 (5 bases). The germline gives CDR1 GTSNPN, CDR2 SVGIG (reference sequence). V was pared by 0 bases and J by 6 bases, with 9 bases between. There are 13 residues in the CDR3. CDR3 sequence (DNA): TGTGCCTGGAGTGTCGAGGGACGTCAGCCCCAGCATTTT. This encodes CAWSVEGRQPQHF. Using reference TRBV30 and TRBJ1-5 for the parts outside the CDR3, the full variable domain is SQTIHQWPATLVQPVGSPLSLECTVEGTSNPNLYWYRQAAGRGLQLLFYSVGIGQISSEVPQNLSASRPQDRQFILSSKKLLLSDSGFYLCAWSVEGRQPQHFGDGTRLSIL.

The chain has TRBV20-1 and TRBJ2-7; D remains unclear. From germline, CDR1 is DFQATT and CDR2 SNEGSKA (reference sequence). Trimming cost V 0 bases and J 6 bases, with 6 bases left between them. The CDR3 consists of 11 residues. The CDR3 is CSAREELEQYF. CDR3 DNA: TGCAGTGCTAGAGAAGAGCTCGAGCAGTACTTC.

J is TRBJ2-1 and V is TRBV7-6, with 10 bases that match TRBD2. This CDR3 contains 18 residues. Germline V gene sequence: CDR1 SGHVS, CDR2 FNYEAQ. Losses at the gene ends were 1 base for V and 0 bases for J; bases not matched to a gene: 6. The CDR3 DNA reads as TGTGCCAGCAGCTTAGTCCCTCCTAGCGGGAGCTCCTACAATGAGCAGTTCTTC. This gives the protein CASSLVPPSGSSYNEQFF.

This clone appeared once. This chain joins TRBV7-9 and TRBJ2-2; D call uncertain. Trimming left V 1 base short and J 2 bases short, with 8 bases between. This CDR3 is 15 amino acids long. The germline gives CDR1 SEHNR, CDR2 FQNEAQ (reference sequence). CDR3 sequence: CASSLDRVNTGELFF. CDR3 nucleotides: TGTGCCAGCAGCTTAGACAGAGTTAACACCGGGGAGCTGTTTTTT.

The rearrangement uses TRBV10-3 and TRBJ2-7; 7 nucleotides agree with TRBD1. The CDR3 contains 12 residues. Germline lookup yields CDR1 ENHRY and CDR2 SYGVKD. With V trimmed by 5 bases and J by 5 bases, 3 bases remained unmatched. The CDR3 loop reads CAISLDRDEQYF. In nucleotides, the CDR3 is TGTGCCATCAGTTTAGACAGGGACGAGCAGTACTTC.

As for this clone: The same CDR3 arises from other DNA sequences in this sample as well. The CDR3 DNA is TGCAGTGCCCGCGGGCAAGAGACCCAGTACTTC. Protein: CSARGQETQYF. The genes are TRBV20-1 and TRBJ2-5; perhaps TRBD2 as D (5 bases). Trimming removed 6 bases at V and 2 bases at J, with 7 bases between. Per germline, CDR1 DFQATT and CDR2 SNEGSKA (reference sequence). The CDR3 consists of 11 residues.